A single sample is the source of the 10 T cell receptor beta chains below, sequenced in a study of blood T cell repertoires in COVID-19. Assay: immunoSEQ multiplex PCR; the TCRdb copy retains only in-frame clones and omits some. The data hold tens of thousands of clones, with 84% observed a single time. Sequenced sample: peripheral blood. These receptors came from a human donor in a cohort sampled during active COVID-19.

The chain couples TRBV25-1 to TRBJ1-2, with 7 bases fitting TRBD1. The CDR3 totals 12 residues. The ends lost 7 bases at V and 8 bases at J; junction bases unmatched: 7. From germline, CDR1 is MGHDK and CDR2 SYGVNS. CDR3: CASMDRTDGYTF. CDR3 nucleotide sequence: TGTGCCAGCATGGACAGGACGGACGGCTACACCTTC.

For the CDR3, the DNA is TGTGCCAGCAGCCGGCAAGGAGAGCGCTCTGGGGCCAACGTCCTGACTTTC. It specifies CASSRQGERSGANVLTF. The chain couples TRBV7-3 to TRBJ2-6; D is undetermined. Trimming removed 5 bases from V and 0 bases from J, with 14 bases in between. The CDR3 contains 17 residues. Germline values: CDR1 SGHTA, CDR2 FQGTGA. The full variable domain, in which reference TRBV7-3 and TRBJ2-6 provide the parts outside the CDR3, is GAGVSQTPSNKVTEKGKYVELRCDPISGHTALYWYRQSLGQGPEFLIYFQGTGAADDSGLPNDRFFAVRPEGSVSTLKIQRTERGDSAVYLCASSRQGERSGANVLTFGAGSRLTVL.

The sample holds a few counts of this clone. The junction does not match germline at one end; this may be a read error. The genes are TRBV2 and TRBJ2-3; 9 bases align to TRBD2. The length of the CDR3 is 12 residues. Germline values: CDR1 SNHLY, CDR2 FYNNEI. This CDR3 reads CASSEGAGGGHF. The CDR3 DNA reads as TGTGCCAGCAGTGAAGGAGCGGGGGGCGGCCATTTT.

The CDR3 sequence is CATSNFGAGGSPLHF. The CDR3 coding sequence is TGTGCCACCAGCAACTTCGGGGCCGGGGGTTCACCCCTCCACTTT. The chain has TRBV15 and TRBJ1-6, with TRBD1 as a possible D gene (5 bases). Trimming left V 4 bases short and J 9 bases short, with 16 bases between. The CDR3 has 15 amino acids. The germline CDR1 and CDR2 sequences are LNHNV and YYDKDF (reference sequence).

The V and J genes are TRBV19 and TRBJ2-1; the D gene is possibly TRBD2 (5 bases). CDR1 LNHDA and CDR2 SQIVND come from the germline V gene (reference sequence). The length of the CDR3 is 14 residues. V was shortened by 10 bases and J by 3 bases, with 16 bases between the two germline ends. CDR3 bases: TGTGCCATCGGTCGTCGGGATTTCTACAATGAGCAGTTCTTC. It yields the protein CAIGRRDFYNEQFF.

J is TRBJ2-3 and V is TRBV28; 7 bases fit TRBD2. This CDR3 region has 15 residues. The V segment lost 4 bases and the J segment 7 bases; nucleotides outside the gene matches: 11. Per germline, CDR1 MDHEN and CDR2 SYDVKM. The CDR3 loop is CASSSGGEVRNTQYF. CDR3 nucleotides: TGTGCCAGCAGTTCTGGGGGGGAGGTGAGGAATACGCAGTATTTT.

The chain is built from TRBV15 and TRBJ1-4; no clear D gene. Trimming cost V 1 base and J 4 bases, with 16 bases left between them. This CDR3 has 17 residues. Germline-derived CDR1 and CDR2 are LNHNV and YYDKDF (reference sequence). DNA for the CDR3: TGTGCCACCAGCAGAGCAAACTTCGGCCAGGTTAATGAAAAACTGTTTTTT. It codes for CATSRANFGQVNEKLFF. Full variable domain (remainder filled in from reference TRBV15 and TRBJ1-4): DAMVIQNPRYQVTQFGKPVTLSCSQTLNHNVMYWYQQKSSQAPKLLFHYYDKDFNNEADTPDNFQSRRPNTSFCFLDIRSPGLGDTAMYLCATSRANFGQVNEKLFFGSGTQLSVL.

The rearrangement links TRBV4-1 to TRBJ1-6; D remains ambiguous. Between the trimmed V and J ends, which lost 0 bases and 9 bases, there was a span of 9 bases. The CDR3 is 14 residues long. Germline assignment: CDR1 MGHRA and CDR2 YSYEKL. CDR3 sequence reads: CASSQEAAGSPLHF. CDR3 sequence (DNA): TGCGCCAGCAGCCAAGAGGCAGCGGGTTCACCCCTCCACTTT.

The chain carries TRBV2 and TRBJ1-4; perhaps TRBD1 as D (5 bases). CDR3 length: 14 amino acids. Germline V gives CDR1 SNHLY, CDR2 FYNNEI. V lost 3 bases, J lost 5 bases, and 10 bases lay in between. Here the CDR3 reads CASSEGLGNEKLFF. CDR3 DNA sequence: TGTGCCAGCAGTGAGGGGCTGGGAAATGAAAAACTGTTTTTT.

This chain uses TRBV12-3 or TRBV12-4 with TRBJ1-5, with D possibly matching TRBD1 (5 bases). The germline V and J ends were trimmed by 4 bases and 7 bases, with 11 bases remaining between them. This CDR3 region has 13 residues. The CDR3 is CASSSRVRQPQHF. The CDR3, as DNA: TGTGCCAGCAGTTCCAGGGTACGGCAGCCCCAGCATTTT.